The present T cell receptor (beta chain) was sequenced within a study of shared clonotypes between healthy human individuals. The wider study: Aged between 18 and 49, the donors were two women and a few men.

Remarks on this clone: Its antigen remains unknown.

Per sorted-subset replicate PCR, input was around 200 ng DNA, representing roughly 29,000 T cell genomes. Profiled with immunoSEQ multiplex PCR; TCRdb holds only in-frame clones, not every one. The sample consists of over a million clones, roughly 96% of them appearing once. This CDR3 region has 16 residues. Per germline, CDR1 SNHLY and CDR2 FYNNEI. V trimming: 4 bases; J trimming: 6 bases; junction bases outside the gene matches: 13. General study findings and limits: Non-shared clonotypes had lower generation probabilities than those shared by all four donors.

The V gene is TRBV2, the J gene TRBJ1-2; 8 nucleotides line up with TRBD1. The sequenced material came from naive CD4+ T cells sorted from blood. The subset is: CD45RA+ positively selected. The clonotype originates from a man aged 25 to 45 in good health. The CDR3 nucleotides are TGTGCCAGCAGTGTACACAGGGGGTGGGACAAGGATGGCTACACCTTC. As protein: CASSVHRGWDKDGYTF.